This entry features one T cell receptor (beta chain) sequence. The data originate from a study of blood T cell repertoires in COVID-19. Study at large: COVID-19 samples, acute and convalescent, were from the United States, Italy and Spain. PBMCs, B-cell-depleted T cells, or T cells were the source of the cDNA or gDNA that made up the material.

Original handling: Estimation of nucleated cell counts relied on the amplification of reference gene primers. This table comes from immunoSEQ multiplex PCR, and its TCRdb copy is limited to in-frame clones, with some not included. V and J calls plus clone size are reproduced from that table; the DNA served to infer D and trimming. Of 130,000 to 150,000 clones listed, around 80% are singletons. Germline V gives CDR1 LGHNT, CDR2 FRNRAP. CDR3 length: 14 residues. Trimming at V came to 5 bases and at J to 9 bases, leaving 6 bases not matched to a gene. Sequencing used peripheral blood. The clonotype originates from a woman aged 50 to 60 in a cohort sampled during active or convalescent COVID-19. The V call is TRBV12-5, the J call TRBJ2-1; 11 nucleotides match TRBD2. The CDR3 coding sequence is TGTGCTAGTGGTCCCCCGGGACTAGCGGCTGAGCAGTTCTTC. As protein: CASGPPGLAAEQFF.